The following is a T cell receptor (beta chain) sequence with its context. The CDR3 has 13 residues. Trimming shortened V by 4 bases and J by 3 bases, and 9 bases separated the two germline ends. Germline lookup yields CDR1 MNHEY and CDR2 SMNVEV (reference sequence). The sample belongs to a study of blood T cell repertoires in COVID-19. Study details: Sites in the United States, Italy and Spain provided acute and convalescent COVID-19 samples. PBMCs, B-cell-depleted T cells, or T cells were the source of the cDNA or gDNA that made up the material.

Authors' analysis steps: Estimated nucleated cell counts came from reference gene primer amplification. Libraries were prepared by immunoSEQ multiplex PCR; TCRdb keeps only in-frame clonotypes and omits some of them. V, J and clone size derive from that table, while D and trimming were established from the DNA sequence. The sample contains under 200,000 clones, 80% to 90% of which appear only once. The chain has TRBV27 and TRBJ1-1; unclear D gene. The receptor was isolated from a middle-aged man who had recovered from COVID-19. The sample taken for sequencing was peripheral blood. CDR3 sequence reads: CASSSGSYTEAFF. CDR3 bases: TGTGCCAGCAGTTCAGGCTCATACACTGAAGCTTTCTTT.